Shown below are 24 T cell receptor beta chains from a single sample sequenced in a study of cytomegalovirus exposure and HLA in healthy donors. PCR employed 60 Vbeta and 13 Jbeta primers. Clones were sequenced by immunoSEQ multiplex PCR, and TCRdb holds only the in-frame ones, with some missing. The table has around 170,000 clones, just under 80% seen once; the top ten hold 1%. Sequenced: PBMCs. The receptors were sampled from a woman between 45 and 65 years old in good health and CMV-seropositive.

The chain carries TRBV29-1 and TRBJ1-5, with TRBD1 as a possible D gene (5 bases). The CDR3 is made up of 13 amino acids. The ends were cut back, 4 bases at V and 5 bases at J, with 12 bases in the middle. Germline V gives CDR1 SQVTM, CDR2 ANQGSEA. The CDR3, as DNA: TGCAGCGTTGGACTGGGAGGGGATCAGCCCCAGCATTTT. Protein sequence: CSVGLGGDQPQHF.

V and J are TRBV28 and TRBJ2-5, with D maybe TRBD2 (5 bases). Gene TRBJ2-7 matches the end of the DNA better, so the J call may be wrong. Germline-derived CDR1 and CDR2 are MDHEN and SYDVKM. This CDR3 comprises 15 residues. The CDR3 nucleotides are TGTGCCAGCACCCAAAGCGGCCCCAGCCTCTACGAGCAGTACTTC. This sequence encodes CASTQSGPSLYEQYF.

J is TRBJ1-1 and V is TRBV5-4, with D hard to call. V was trimmed by 5 bases and J by 1 base, leaving 18 bases between them. The CDR3 spans 16 residues. CDR1 and CDR2 from the germline V gene are SGHNT and YYREEE (reference sequence). DNA of the CDR3: TGTGCCAGCAGTCCCTCAGTCCCCGGGTCGAACACTGAAGCTTTCTTT. Amino acids: CASSPSVPGSNTEAFF.

The CDR3 region has the DNA TGTGCCAGCAGTGTGATGAGCGTCAGCTCCTACAATGAGCAGTTCTTC. Encoded protein: CASSVMSVSSYNEQFF. The gene calls are TRBV6-1 and TRBJ2-1; D unclear. V gave up 4 bases and J gave up 0 bases, with 13 bases separating them. Germline loops: CDR1 MNHNS, CDR2 SASEGT. CDR3 size: 16 residues.

This chain uses TRBV6-5 with TRBJ2-1, with D possibly TRBD2 on 6 matching bases. Trimming cost V 4 bases and J 1 base, with 14 bases left between them. The CDR3 is 16 residues long. Per the germline V gene, CDR1 is MNHEY and CDR2 is SVGAGI. DNA of the CDR3: TGTGCCAGCAGTTCCCCGACTAGTAAGTCCTACAATGAGCAGTTCTTC. Translating gives CASSSPTSKSYNEQFF.

CDR3 sequence (DNA): TGTGCCAGCAGCCACTCCTACACTGAAGCTTTCTTT. This encodes CASSHSYTEAFF. J is TRBJ1-1 and V is TRBV28; D ambiguous. Looked up from germline, CDR1 is MDHEN and CDR2 is SYDVKM. CDR3 length: 12 amino acids. Trimming took off 6 bases at V and 3 bases at J, with 8 bases between the two ends.

V and J are TRBV6-6 and TRBJ1-2; possible D gene TRBD1, 6 bases. The CDR3 has 13 amino acids. CDR1 MNHNY and CDR2 SVGAGI come from the germline V gene (reference sequence). The germline V and J ends were trimmed by 5 bases and 6 bases, with 13 bases remaining between them. The CDR3 nucleotides read TGTGCCAGCAGTCCTACAGGGATAGATGGCTACACCTTC. Translation gives CASSPTGIDGYTF.

The V call is TRBV7-3, the J call TRBJ2-3; D is perhaps TRBD2 (7 bases). CDR3 length equals 15 residues. Trimming took off 2 bases at V and 7 bases at J, with 16 bases between the two ends. CDR1 is SGHTA, CDR2 FQGTGA, per germline. DNA for the CDR3: TGTGCCAGCAGCTTAGATGGGGGGGCAGGAAATACGCAGTATTTT. Protein sequence: CASSLDGGAGNTQYF.

The J gene is TRBJ1-2, the V gene TRBV9; perhaps TRBD1 as D (5 bases). Germline V gene sequence: CDR1 SGDLS, CDR2 YYNGEE. The CDR3 has 15 amino acids. The V end lost 0 bases, the J end lost 0 bases, and 9 bases lay between the germline ends. The CDR3 is CASSVGGLPNYGYTF. The CDR3, as DNA: TGTGCCAGCAGCGTAGGGGGCCTACCTAACTATGGCTACACCTTC.

J is TRBJ2-2 and V is TRBV11-2, with unresolved D. CDR3 length: 14 residues. Germline loops: CDR1 SGHAT, CDR2 FQNNGV. V was cut by 8 bases and J by 2 bases, with 12 bases left in between. This CDR3 reads CASGHDGNTGELFF. As DNA, the CDR3 is TGTGCCAGCGGCCACGATGGCAACACCGGGGAGCTGTTTTTT.

This clone was observed once. The CDR3 sequence is CASSLAGGRTEAFF. In DNA form, the CDR3 reads TGTGCCAGCAGCTTGGCAGGGGGGAGGACTGAAGCTTTCTTT. The chain has TRBV13 and TRBJ1-1; 7 bases map to TRBD1. From germline, CDR1 is PRHDT and CDR2 FYEKMQ (reference sequence). The CDR3 runs 14 residues. V shed 3 bases, J shed 5 bases, and the junction held 6 bases outside the gene matches.

This clone showed up just a few times. The chain employs TRBV9 and TRBJ2-1, with TRBD2 as a possible D gene (5 bases). The CDR3 is 16 amino acids. Germline V CDR1 and CDR2: SGDLS, YYNGEE. V was pared by 0 bases and J by 0 bases, with 10 bases between. CDR3 loop: CASSVALAGSYNEQFF. The DNA for the CDR3 is TGTGCCAGCAGCGTAGCGCTAGCAGGCTCCTACAATGAGCAGTTCTTC.

The CDR3 DNA reads as TGTGCCAGCAGTGTCGCGATTGAAGCTTTCTTT. This encodes CASSVAIEAFF. V usage is TRBV2 and J usage is TRBJ1-1, with D uncertain. V was pared by 4 bases and J by 7 bases, with 7 bases between. CDR1 is SNHLY and CDR2 is FYNNEI in the germline V gene. CDR3 length: 11 amino acids.

The V gene is TRBV14, the J gene TRBJ2-1; 7 nucleotides agree with TRBD1. V dropped 2 bases and J dropped 3; count of bases not matched to a gene: 7. Germline values: CDR1 SGHDN, CDR2 FVKESK. The CDR3 covers 16 residues. CDR3 sequence (DNA): TGTGCCAGCAGCCAACTCGACAGGGTCATCTACAATGAGCAGTTCTTC. Its protein is CASSQLDRVIYNEQFF.

This rearrangement joins TRBV6-5 to TRBJ1-5; D remains ambiguous. The germline CDR1 and CDR2 sequences are MNHEY and SVGAGI. V was pared by 3 bases and J by 7 bases, with 13 bases between. This CDR3 is built from 14 residues. Here the CDR3 DNA reads TGTGCCAGCAGTTATCGGAGTCTTTACCAGCCCCAGCATTTT. Translation gives CASSYRSLYQPQHF.

The chain employs TRBV4-3 and TRBJ2-3; 7 bases align to TRBD2. CDR1 LGHNA and CDR2 YSLEER come from the germline V gene. Germline trimming cut 1 base from V and 1 base from J; bases unmatched to any gene: 14. The CDR3 runs 19 residues. The CDR3 here is CASSQVPAGWAGGTDTQYF. CDR3 coding DNA: TGCGCCAGCAGCCAAGTCCCTGCGGGTTGGGCGGGGGGCACAGATACGCAGTATTTT.

This clone was detected only a few times. This chain connects TRBV19 to TRBJ2-6; 7 bases are a match to TRBD1. The CDR3 sequence is 15 residues long. Germline V lookup: CDR1 LNHDA, CDR2 SQIVND (reference sequence). J was trimmed by 0 bases and V by 8 bases; bases with no gene match: 4. The chain's CDR3 is CASGQESSGANVLTF. The CDR3 nucleotides read TGTGCCAGTGGACAGGAGAGCTCTGGGGCCAACGTCCTGACTTTC.

The rearrangement links TRBV5-1 to TRBJ2-1; perhaps TRBD2 as D (6 bases). The CDR3 length is 15 residues. CDR1 is SGHRS, CDR2 YFSETQ, per germline. V was pared by 0 bases and J by 8 bases, with 15 bases between. CDR3 sequence: CASSLVAGGGDEQFF. CDR3 DNA: TGCGCCAGCAGCTTGGTCGCGGGCGGCGGGGATGAGCAGTTCTTC.

The chain uses TRBV19 and TRBJ1-1; D is unclear. Germline CDR1 is LNHDA and CDR2 is SQIVND (reference sequence). Trimming pared 6 bases from V and 3 bases from J, leaving 14 bases between. The CDR3 has 14 amino acids. The CDR3: CASSLLGRDTEAFF. The DNA for the CDR3 is TGTGCCAGTAGCCTGTTGGGGAGGGACACTGAAGCTTTCTTT.

This CDR3 is CASSPTFSGQGLEKLFF. The CDR3 DNA reads as TGTGCCAGCAGCCCAACCTTCTCGGGACAGGGGTTGGAAAAACTGTTTTTT. The chain recombines TRBV5-8 with TRBJ1-4, with 10 nucleotides matching TRBD1. V shed 4 bases and J 8 bases; nucleotides not matched to a gene: 14. Germline V CDR1 and CDR2: SGHTS, YDEGEE. This CDR3 contains 17 residues.

The chain employs TRBV5-4 and TRBJ2-3; D call uncertain. The CDR3 totals 13 residues. Between the trimmed V and J ends, which lost 1 base and 2 bases, there was a span of 5 bases. CDR1 and CDR2 (germline): SGHNT, YYREEE (reference sequence). The CDR3 loop reads CASSLLVTDTQYF. In DNA, the CDR3 is TGTGCCAGCAGCTTGTTAGTCACAGATACGCAGTATTTT.

The gene calls are TRBV15 and TRBJ1-4; perhaps TRBD1 as D (5 bases). There are 13 residues in the CDR3. Germline loops: CDR1 LNHNV, CDR2 YYDKDF (reference sequence). Trimming took off 2 bases at V and 9 bases at J, with 10 bases between the two ends. For the CDR3, the DNA is TGTGCCACCAGCAGAATTTCAGGGCAAAAACTGTTTTTT. Protein product: CATSRISGQKLFF.

This chain joins TRBV19 and TRBJ2-1, with D maybe TRBD2 (6 bases). Germline V gene lookup returns CDR1 LNHDA and CDR2 SQIVND (reference sequence). With 6 bases removed from V and 0 bases from J, the gap between germline ends came to 12 bases. The CDR3 extends over 15 amino acids. CDR3 amino acids: CASSADGSSYNEQFF. The CDR3 nucleotides read TGTGCCAGTAGCGCGGACGGGAGCTCCTACAATGAGCAGTTCTTC.

The CDR3 spells CASSTTGEGNTIYF. Written as DNA, the CDR3 is TGTGCCAGCAGTACCACAGGGGAGGGAAACACCATATATTTT. The V gene is TRBV6-5, the J gene TRBJ1-3, with 7 bases aligning to TRBD1. CDR1 is MNHEY and CDR2 is SVGAGI in the germline V gene. CDR3 length: 14 amino acids. Germline trimming cut 5 bases from V and 4 bases from J; bases unmatched to any gene: 5.